The clone carrying this T cell receptor (beta chain) appeared once. As handled by the study authors: From reference gene primer amplification, estimates of nucleated cell counts were derived. TCRdb's copy holds only in-frame clones and misses some; the assay was immunoSEQ multiplex PCR. D and trimming were read from the DNA, whereas the V and J calls and clone size are those reported in that table. Of roughly 260,000 clones listed, 82% are singletons. The sample is drawn from a study of blood T cell repertoires in COVID-19. On the study more broadly: Spain, Italy and the United States supplied samples that represented acute and convalescent COVID-19. PBMCs, B-cell-depleted T cells, or T cells were the source of the cDNA or gDNA that made up the material.

The CDR3 extends over 14 amino acids. Trimming at V came to 9 bases and at J to 3 bases, leaving 7 bases not matched to a gene. From germline, CDR1 is LNHDA and CDR2 SQIVND (reference sequence). The sequence derives from an elderly woman with active or convalescent COVID-19. The gene calls are TRBV19 and TRBJ2-2, with 7 bases aligning to TRBD1. Sequencing was done on a sample of peripheral blood. CDR3 in DNA: TGTGCCAGCCTATCAGGGGGAGACACCGGGGAGCTGTTTTTT. Protein: CASLSGGDTGELFF.